The rows below give T cell receptor beta chains drawn from one sample of a study of PD-1 blockade in classical Hodgkin lymphoma. Generated by immunoSEQ multiplex PCR, the TCRdb table keeps only in-frame clones and is missing some. This table has about 64,000 clones, less than 95% appearing once. The sample was peripheral blood mononuclear cells (PBMCs), taken before the fourth cycle of nivolumab. The receptor set was obtained from a human donor with classical Hodgkin lymphoma. Each CDR3 is given with its conserved first and last residue. D genes are given only for firm matches. Clone size appears in some rows only: once, few, many, or a class for an expanded clone.

V	J	size	D	CDR3	DNA
TRBV7-6	TRBJ1-1	.	TRBD1	CASSLAQGGTGQAFF	TGTGCCAGCAGCTTAGCGCAGGGGGGGACAGGACAAGCTTTCTTT
TRBV9	TRBJ2-1	.	TRBD2	CASSVTTTSGLAGGANEQFF	TGTGCCAGCAGCGTAACGACGACTTCGGGGCTAGCGGGGGGAGCCAATGAGCAGTTCTTC
TRBV6-5	TRBJ2-7	.	.	CASTPGTSYEQYF	TGTGCCAGCACCCCCGGGACCTCCTACGAGCAGTACTTC
TRBV11-2	TRBJ2-3	.	TRBD2	CASSSGGTSGTDTQYF	TGTGCCAGCAGCTCCGGGGGGACTAGCGGCACAGATACGCAGTATTTT
TRBV29-1	TRBJ1-5	.	.	CSVGASAGNQPQHF	TGCAGCGTGGGAGCCTCGGCGGGCAATCAGCCCCAGCATTTT
TRBV6-5	TRBJ1-6	.	.	CASSYFQGSPLHF	TGTGCCAGCAGTTACTTCCAGGGTTCACCCCTCCACTTT
TRBV5-1	TRBJ1-5	.	.	CASSLAGENQPQHF	TGCGCCAGCAGCTTGGCAGGGGAAAATCAGCCCCAGCATTTT
TRBV6-5	TRBJ1-5	.	.	CASSYSNNQPQHF	TGTGCCAGCAGTTACTCGAACAATCAGCCCCAGCATTTT
TRBV2	TRBJ1-1	.	.	CASSVEGRGTEAFF	TGTGCCAGCAGTGTAGAAGGGCGGGGCACTGAAGCTTTCTTT
TRBV5-6	TRBJ1-3	.	TRBD1	CASSYRDRVLDTIYF	TGTGCCAGCAGCTACCGGGACAGGGTCTTGGACACCATATATTTT
TRBV30	TRBJ2-5	.	TRBD2	CAWSVGGGQETQYF	TGTGCCTGGAGTGTAGGCGGGGGACAAGAGACCCAGTACTTC
TRBV30	TRBJ2-3	.	TRBD2	CAWRSGIPDTQYF	TGTGCCTGGAGGAGCGGGATCCCAGATACGCAGTATTTT
TRBV30	TRBJ2-7	.	.	CAWSRDREQYF	TGTGCCTGGAGCAGGGATCGGGAGCAGTACTTC
TRBV2	TRBJ1-6	few	.	CASRGQYNSPLHF	TGTGCCAGCCGAGGACAGTATAATTCACCCCTCCACTTT
TRBV7-8	TRBJ1-1	.	.	CASSPTLGGVFSTEAFF	TGTGCCAGCAGCCCGACGTTGGGGGGTGTTTTCAGCACTGAAGCTTTCTTT
TRBV23-1	TRBJ1-5	.	.	CASSQSSRLNQPQHF	TGCGCCAGCAGTCAATCGTCCAGGCTCAATCAGCCCCAGCATTTT
TRBV13	TRBJ2-5	.	TRBD1	CASSSRDSQETQYF	TGTGCCAGCAGCAGCCGGGACAGCCAAGAGACCCAGTACTTC